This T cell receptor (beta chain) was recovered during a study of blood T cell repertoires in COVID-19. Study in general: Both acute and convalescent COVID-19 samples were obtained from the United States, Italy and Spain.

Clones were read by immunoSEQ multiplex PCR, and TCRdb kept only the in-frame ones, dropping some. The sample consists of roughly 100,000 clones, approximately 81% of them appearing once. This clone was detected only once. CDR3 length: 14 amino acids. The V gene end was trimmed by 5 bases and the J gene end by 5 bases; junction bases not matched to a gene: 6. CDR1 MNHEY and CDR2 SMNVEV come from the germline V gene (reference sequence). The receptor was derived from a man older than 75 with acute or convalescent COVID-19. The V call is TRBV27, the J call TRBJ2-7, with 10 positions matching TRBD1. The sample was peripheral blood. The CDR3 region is CASSRPGQGNEQYF. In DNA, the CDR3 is TGTGCCAGCAGTCGACCGGGACAGGGGAACGAGCAGTACTTC.